The T cell receptor (beta chain) described here comes from a study of blood T cells in healthy people across ages. Together with a sample-barcoded 5' primer, a J-beta primer mix was included in a second PCR lasting about 7 to 11 cycles. Each cDNA molecule received a tag from a template-switch adaptor that had 12 random nucleotides. A minimum of 2.5 million CDR3-containing paired-end reads was obtained for each sample. TCRdb used MiXCR to reprocess the 5' RACE reads, holding one entry per CDR3 protein. The data contain roughly 1.5 million distinct CDR3 sequences, approximately 39% of them singletons. Study results and caveats: The study regarded diversity estimates from one million T cells as underestimates.

This CDR3 spans 14 amino acids. The ends were cut back, 4 bases at V and 4 bases at J, with 12 bases in the middle. The germline CDR1 and CDR2 sequences are SGHRS and YFSETQ. About this clonotype itself: Its target is unknown.

V is TRBV5-1 and J is TRBJ1-3; possibly TRBD1 for D (6 bases). Specimen: blood. The TCR was taken from a woman under 30 in good health. The DNA of the CDR3 is TGCGCCAGCAGCGGCGGGACACCGGGAAACACCATATATTTT. The encoded protein is CASSGGTPGNTIYF.